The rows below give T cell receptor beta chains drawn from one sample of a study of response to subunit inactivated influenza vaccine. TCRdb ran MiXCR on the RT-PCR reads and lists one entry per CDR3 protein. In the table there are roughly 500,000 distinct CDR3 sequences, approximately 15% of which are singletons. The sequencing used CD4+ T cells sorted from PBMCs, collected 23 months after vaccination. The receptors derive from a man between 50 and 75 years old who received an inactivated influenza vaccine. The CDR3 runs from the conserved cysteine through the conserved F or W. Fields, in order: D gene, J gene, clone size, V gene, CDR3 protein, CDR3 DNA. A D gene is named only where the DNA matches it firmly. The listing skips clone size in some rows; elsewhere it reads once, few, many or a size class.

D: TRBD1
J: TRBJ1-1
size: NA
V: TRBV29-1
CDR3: CSVEEAKGAVNTEAFF
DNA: TGCAGCGTTGAAGAGGCCAAGGGGGCGGTGAACACTGAAGCTTTCTTT

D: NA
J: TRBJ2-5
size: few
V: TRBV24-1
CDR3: CATSDFGWGTQETQYF
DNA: TGTGCCACCAGTGATTTTGGTTGGGGAACCCAAGAGACCCAGTACTTC

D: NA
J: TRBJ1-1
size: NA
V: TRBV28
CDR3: CASSFLGGNTEAFF
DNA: TGTGCCAGCAGTTTTCTGGGAGGGAACACTGAAGCTTTCTTT

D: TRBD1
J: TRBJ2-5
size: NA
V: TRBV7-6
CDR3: CASSLAGQGEETQYF
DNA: TGTGCCAGCAGCTTAGCGGGGCAGGGGGAAGAGACCCAGTACTTC

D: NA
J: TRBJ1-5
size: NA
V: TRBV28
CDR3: CASRARTFNQPQHF
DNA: TGTGCCAGCAGGGCCAGGACGTTCAACCAGCCCCAGCATTTT

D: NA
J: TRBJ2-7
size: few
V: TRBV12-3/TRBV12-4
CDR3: CTSSPPVRGPSGSYEQYF
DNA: TGTACCAGCAGTCCGCCTGTCAGGGGACCTAGCGGCTCCTACGAGCAGTACTTC

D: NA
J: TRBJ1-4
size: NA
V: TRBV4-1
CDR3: CASSQEPGARNEKLFF
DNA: TGCGCCAGCAGCCAAGAACCGGGGGCGCGGAATGAAAAACTGTTTTTT

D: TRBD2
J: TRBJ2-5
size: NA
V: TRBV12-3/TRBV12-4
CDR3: CASSRTSGGGPWTQYF
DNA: TGTGCCAGCAGCCGAACTAGCGGGGGGGGGCCGTGGACCCAGTACTTC

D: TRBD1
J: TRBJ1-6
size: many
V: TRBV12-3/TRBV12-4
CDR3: CASSLGGTDNSPLHF
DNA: TGTGCCAGCAGTTTAGGAGGGACAGATAATTCACCCCTCCACTTT

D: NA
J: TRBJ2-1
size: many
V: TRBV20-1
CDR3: CSAEGVEQFF
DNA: TGCAGTGCTGAGGGGGTTGAGCAGTTCTTC

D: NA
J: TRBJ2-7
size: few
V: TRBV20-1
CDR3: CSAKKGSYEQYF
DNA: TGCAGTGCTAAAAAGGGCTCCTACGAGCAGTACTTC

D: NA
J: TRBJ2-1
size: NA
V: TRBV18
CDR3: CASSPVSRGANNEQFF
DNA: TGTGCCAGCTCACCAGTGAGTCGGGGGGCGAACAATGAGCAGTTCTTC

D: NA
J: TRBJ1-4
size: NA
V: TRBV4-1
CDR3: CASSQVGRTSTNEKLFF
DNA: TGCGCCAGCAGCCAGGTTGGCAGGACCTCAACTAATGAAAAACTGTTTTTT

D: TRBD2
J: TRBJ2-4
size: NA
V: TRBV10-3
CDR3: CAISSTSGSTKNIQYF
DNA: TGTGCCATCAGCTCAACTAGCGGGAGTACCAAAAACATTCAGTACTTC

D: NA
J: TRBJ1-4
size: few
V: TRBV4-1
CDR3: CASSQEGGQPEKLFF
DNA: TGCGCCAGCAGCCAAGAGGGGGGGCAGCCTGAAAAACTGTTTTTT

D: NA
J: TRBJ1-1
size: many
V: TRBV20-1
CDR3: CSARDLGGEGTEAFF
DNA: TGCAGTGCTAGAGATCTGGGGGGCGAGGGCACTGAAGCTTTCTTT

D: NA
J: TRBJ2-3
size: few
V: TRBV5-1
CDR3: CASSHRTATDTQYF
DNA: TGCGCCAGCAGCCACCGGACCGCAACAGATACGCAGTATTTT

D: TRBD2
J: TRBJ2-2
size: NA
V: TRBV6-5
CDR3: CASSYYLPGLTSGTGELFF
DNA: TGTGCCAGCAGTTACTACCTCCCGGGACTAACCTCAGGGACCGGGGAGCTGTTTTTT